This record covers a single TCR beta chain. Its antigen is unidentified. The record originates from a study of shared clonotypes between healthy human individuals. About the research overall: The plates for each donor numbered three CD4 naive, three CD4 memory, two CD8 naive and one CD8 memory. Overall study results and limits: Estimated richness values were generally larger in naive subsets than in memory subsets.

V shed 4 bases and J 4 bases; nucleotides not matched to a gene: 9. CDR1 and CDR2 (germline): LNHDA, SQIVND (reference sequence). The CDR3 extends over 16 amino acids. It was around 220 ng DNA, approximately 30,000 T cell genomes, that sorted-subset replicate PCRs used. Only in-frame clones appear in the TCRdb table, and some are missing; sequencing was by immunoSEQ multiplex PCR. The sample lists around 1.6 million clones; approximately 98% were seen once. Input material: naive CD4+ T cells sorted from blood. The subset was: CD45RA+ positively selected. The clonotype comes from a man in his thirties or forties in good health. The chain carries TRBV19 and TRBJ2-1; 8 bases line up with TRBD2. The CDR3 sequence: CASSNREGLSYNEQFF. The CDR3 region has the DNA TGTGCCAGTAGTAACCGGGAGGGTCTCAGTTACAATGAGCAGTTCTTC.